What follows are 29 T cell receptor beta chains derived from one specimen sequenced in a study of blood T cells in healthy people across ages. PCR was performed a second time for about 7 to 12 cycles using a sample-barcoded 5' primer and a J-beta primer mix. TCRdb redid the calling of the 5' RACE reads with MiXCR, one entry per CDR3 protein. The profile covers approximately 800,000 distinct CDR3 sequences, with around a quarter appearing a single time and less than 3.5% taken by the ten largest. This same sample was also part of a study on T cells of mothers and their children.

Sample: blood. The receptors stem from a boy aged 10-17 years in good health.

CDR3: CASSLMAGITRDTQYF. CDR3 nucleotide sequence: TGCGCCAGCAGCTTAATGGCAGGAATAACTAGGGATACGCAGTATTTT. The chain carries TRBV5-1 and TRBJ2-3; maybe TRBD2 (5 bases). Trimming pared 2 bases from V and 6 bases from J, leaving 19 bases between. The CDR3 has 16 residues. The germline CDR1 and CDR2 sequences are SGHRS and YFSETQ.

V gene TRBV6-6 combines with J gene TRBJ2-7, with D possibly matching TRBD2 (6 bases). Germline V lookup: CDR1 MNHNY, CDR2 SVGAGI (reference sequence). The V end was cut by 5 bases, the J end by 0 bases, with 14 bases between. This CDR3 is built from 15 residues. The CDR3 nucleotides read TGTGCCAGCAGTGGGACTTACCCAAGCTCCTACGAGCAGTACTTC. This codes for CASSGTYPSSYEQYF.

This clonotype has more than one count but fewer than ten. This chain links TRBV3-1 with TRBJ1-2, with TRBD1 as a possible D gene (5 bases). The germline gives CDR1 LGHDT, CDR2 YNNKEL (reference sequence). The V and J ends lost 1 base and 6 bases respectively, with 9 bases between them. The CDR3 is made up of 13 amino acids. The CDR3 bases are TGTGCCAGCAGCCAAGGACAGTTTAATGGCTACACCTTC. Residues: CASSQGQFNGYTF.

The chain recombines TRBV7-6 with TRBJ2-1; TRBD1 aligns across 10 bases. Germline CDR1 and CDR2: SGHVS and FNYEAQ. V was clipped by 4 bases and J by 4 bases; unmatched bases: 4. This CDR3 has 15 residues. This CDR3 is CASSSGQGDYNEQFF. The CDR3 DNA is TGTGCCAGCAGCTCCGGACAGGGGGATTACAATGAGCAGTTCTTC.

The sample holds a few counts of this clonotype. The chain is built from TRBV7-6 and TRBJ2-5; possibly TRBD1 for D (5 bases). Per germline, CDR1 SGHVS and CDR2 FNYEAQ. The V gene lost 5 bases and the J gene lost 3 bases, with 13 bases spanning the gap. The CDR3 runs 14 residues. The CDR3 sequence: CASSTGHGEETQYF. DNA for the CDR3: TGTGCCAGCAGCACTGGACATGGAGAAGAGACCCAGTACTTC.

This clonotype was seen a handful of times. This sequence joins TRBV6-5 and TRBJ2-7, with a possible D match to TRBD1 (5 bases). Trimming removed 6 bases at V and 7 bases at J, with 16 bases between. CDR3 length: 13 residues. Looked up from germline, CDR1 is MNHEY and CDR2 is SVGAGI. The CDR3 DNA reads TGTGCCAGCAGGCAGGGCCATTATGGGGAGCAGTACTTC. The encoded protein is CASRQGHYGEQYF.

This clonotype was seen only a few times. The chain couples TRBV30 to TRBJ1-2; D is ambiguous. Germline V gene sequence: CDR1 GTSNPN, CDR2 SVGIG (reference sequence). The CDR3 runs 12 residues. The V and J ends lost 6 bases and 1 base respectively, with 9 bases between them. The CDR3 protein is CACNSFNYGYTF. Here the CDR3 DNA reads TGTGCCTGTAACAGCTTTAACTATGGCTACACCTTC. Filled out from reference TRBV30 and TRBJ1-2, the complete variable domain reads SQTIHQWPATLVQPVGSPLSLECTVEGTSNPNLYWYRQAAGRGLQLLFYSVGIGQISSEVPQNLSASRPQDRQFILSSKKLLLSDSGFYLCACNSFNYGYTFGSGTRLTVV.

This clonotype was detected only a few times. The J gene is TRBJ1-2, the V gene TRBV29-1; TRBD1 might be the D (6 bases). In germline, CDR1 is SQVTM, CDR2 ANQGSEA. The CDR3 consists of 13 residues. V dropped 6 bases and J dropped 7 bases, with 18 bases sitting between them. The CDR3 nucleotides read TGCAGCGTCAGCCGGGACATAATGGCTGGCTACACCTTC. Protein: CSVSRDIMAGYTF.

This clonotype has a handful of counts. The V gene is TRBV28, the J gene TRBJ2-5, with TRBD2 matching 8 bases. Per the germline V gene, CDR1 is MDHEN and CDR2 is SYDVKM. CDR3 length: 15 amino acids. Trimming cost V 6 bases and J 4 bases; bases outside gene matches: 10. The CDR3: CASRISRGAGETQYF. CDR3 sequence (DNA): TGTGCCAGCAGAATCTCGCGGGGGGCAGGAGAGACCCAGTACTTC.

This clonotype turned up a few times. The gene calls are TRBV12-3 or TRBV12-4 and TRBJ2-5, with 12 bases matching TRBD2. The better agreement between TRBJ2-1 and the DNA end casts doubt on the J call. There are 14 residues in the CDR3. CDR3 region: CASSPTSGGNEQFF. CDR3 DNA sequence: TGTGCCAGCAGCCCGACTAGCGGGGGCAATGAGCAGTTCTTC.

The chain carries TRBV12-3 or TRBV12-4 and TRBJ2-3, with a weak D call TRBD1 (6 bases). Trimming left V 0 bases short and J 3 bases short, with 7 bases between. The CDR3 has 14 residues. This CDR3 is CASSLATGTDTQYF. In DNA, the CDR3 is TGTGCCAGCAGTTTAGCAACAGGGACAGATACGCAGTATTTT.

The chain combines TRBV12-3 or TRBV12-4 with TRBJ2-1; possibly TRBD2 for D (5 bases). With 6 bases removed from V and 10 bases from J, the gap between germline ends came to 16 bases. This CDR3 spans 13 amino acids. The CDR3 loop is CASSRIPGREQFF. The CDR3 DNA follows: TGTGCCAGCAGCCGAATCCCGGGAAGGGAGCAGTTCTTC.

CDR3 DNA sequence: TGTGCCAGCACCCTGGGTAGCGGGGGGTACAATGAGCAGTTCTTC. Residues: CASTLGSGGYNEQFF. The chain employs TRBV7-2 and TRBJ2-1; 10 bases match TRBD2. J gave up 4 bases and V 7 bases, and 7 bases lay outside the gene matches. CDR1 and CDR2 (germline): SGHTA, FQGNSA. The CDR3 spans 15 residues.

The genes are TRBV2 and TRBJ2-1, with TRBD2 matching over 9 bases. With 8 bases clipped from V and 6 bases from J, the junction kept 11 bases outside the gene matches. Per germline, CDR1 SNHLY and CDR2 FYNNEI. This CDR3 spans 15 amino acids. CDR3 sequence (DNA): TGTGCCAGCGGCCGACTAGCGGAGGAGGTCAATGAGCAGTTCTTC. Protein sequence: CASGRLAEEVNEQFF. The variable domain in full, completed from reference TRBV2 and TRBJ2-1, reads EPEVTQTPSHQVTQMGQEVILRCVPISNHLYFYWYRQILGQKVEFLVSFYNNEISEKSEIFDDQFSVERPDGSNFTLKIRSTKLEDSAMYFCASGRLAEEVNEQFFGPGTRLTVL.

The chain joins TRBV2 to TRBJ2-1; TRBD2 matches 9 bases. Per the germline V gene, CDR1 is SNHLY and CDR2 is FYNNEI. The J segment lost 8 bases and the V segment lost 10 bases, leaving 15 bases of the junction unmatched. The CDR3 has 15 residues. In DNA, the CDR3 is TGTGCCACCCGGGGGGCTAGCGGGGCGAGGGATGAGCAGTTCTTC. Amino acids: CATRGASGARDEQFF.

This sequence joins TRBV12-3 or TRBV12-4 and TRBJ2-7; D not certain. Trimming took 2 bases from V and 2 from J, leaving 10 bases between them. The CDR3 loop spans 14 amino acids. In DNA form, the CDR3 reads TGTGCCAGCAGTTTATCGGACGGTACCTACGAGCAGTACTTC. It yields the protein CASSLSDGTYEQYF.

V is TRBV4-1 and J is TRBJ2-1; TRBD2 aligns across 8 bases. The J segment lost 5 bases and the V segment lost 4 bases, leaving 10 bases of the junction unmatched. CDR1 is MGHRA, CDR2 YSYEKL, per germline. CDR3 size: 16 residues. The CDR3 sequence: CASSPQPAGADNEQFF. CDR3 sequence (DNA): TGCGCCAGCAGCCCGCAGCCAGCGGGGGCCGACAATGAGCAGTTCTTC.

The CDR3 DNA reads TGTGCCAGCAGCCAAGTTCTAGCGGGGAGGGGGCAAGAGACCCAGTACTTC. It encodes CASSQVLAGRGQETQYF. This rearrangement joins TRBV3-1 to TRBJ2-5, with TRBD2 matching over 9 bases. This CDR3 contains 17 residues. The V gene end was trimmed by 1 base and the J gene end by 2 bases; junction bases not matched to a gene: 8. The germline V gene encodes CDR1 LGHDT and CDR2 YNNKEL (reference sequence).

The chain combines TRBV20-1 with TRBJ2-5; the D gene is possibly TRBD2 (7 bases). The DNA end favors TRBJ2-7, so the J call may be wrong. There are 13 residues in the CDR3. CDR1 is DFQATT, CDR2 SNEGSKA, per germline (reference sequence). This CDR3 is CSADGPGGHEQYF. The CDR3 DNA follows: TGCAGTGCTGACGGACCCGGGGGGCACGAGCAGTACTTC.

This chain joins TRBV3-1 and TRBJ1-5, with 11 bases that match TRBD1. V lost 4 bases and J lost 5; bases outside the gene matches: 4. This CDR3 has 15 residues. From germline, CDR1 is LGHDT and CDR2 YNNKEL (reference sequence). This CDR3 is CASSPGQGVHQPQHF. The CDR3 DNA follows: TGTGCCAGCAGCCCGGGACAGGGGGTCCATCAGCCCCAGCATTTT.

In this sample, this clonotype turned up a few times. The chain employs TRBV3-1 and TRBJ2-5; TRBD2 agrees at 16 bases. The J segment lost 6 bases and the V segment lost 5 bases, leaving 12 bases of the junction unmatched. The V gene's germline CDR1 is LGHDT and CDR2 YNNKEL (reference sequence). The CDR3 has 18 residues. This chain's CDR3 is CASSDPGTSGGAIQTQYF. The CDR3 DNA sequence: TGTGCCAGCAGCGACCCCGGGACTAGCGGGGGGGCCATACAGACCCAGTACTTC.

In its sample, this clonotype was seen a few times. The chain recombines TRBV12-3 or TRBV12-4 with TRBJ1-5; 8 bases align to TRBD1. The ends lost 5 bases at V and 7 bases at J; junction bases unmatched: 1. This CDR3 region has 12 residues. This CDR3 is CASSNRGQPQHF. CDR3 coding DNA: TGTGCCAGCAGTAACAGGGGGCAGCCCCAGCATTTT.

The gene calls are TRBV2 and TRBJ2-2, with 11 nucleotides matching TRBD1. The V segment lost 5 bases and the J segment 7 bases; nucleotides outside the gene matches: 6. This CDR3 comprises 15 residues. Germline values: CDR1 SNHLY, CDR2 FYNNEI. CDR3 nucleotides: TGTGCCAGCAGTCGTGGACAGGGGGCTTTCGGGGAGCTGTTTTTT. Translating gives CASSRGQGAFGELFF.

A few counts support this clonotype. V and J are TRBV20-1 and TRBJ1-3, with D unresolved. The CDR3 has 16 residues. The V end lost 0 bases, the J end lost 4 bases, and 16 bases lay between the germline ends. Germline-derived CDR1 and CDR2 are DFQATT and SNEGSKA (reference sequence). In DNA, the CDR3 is TGCAGTGCTAGAGATCTCCCAAAGCTGGGGGGAAACACCATATATTTT. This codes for CSARDLPKLGGNTIYF.

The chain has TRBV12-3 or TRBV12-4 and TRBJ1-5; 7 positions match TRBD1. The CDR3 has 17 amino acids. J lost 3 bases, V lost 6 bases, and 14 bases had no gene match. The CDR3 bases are TGTGCCAGCAGCCTGAACTCGGACAGGCGCCACAATCAGCCCCAGCATTTT. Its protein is CASSLNSDRRHNQPQHF.

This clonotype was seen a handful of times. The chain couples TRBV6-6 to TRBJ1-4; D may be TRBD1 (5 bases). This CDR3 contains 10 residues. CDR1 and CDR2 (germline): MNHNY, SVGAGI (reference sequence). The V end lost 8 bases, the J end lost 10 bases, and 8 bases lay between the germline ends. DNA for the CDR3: TGTGCCAGCCTTGGGGGAAAACTGTTTTTT. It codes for CASLGGKLFF.

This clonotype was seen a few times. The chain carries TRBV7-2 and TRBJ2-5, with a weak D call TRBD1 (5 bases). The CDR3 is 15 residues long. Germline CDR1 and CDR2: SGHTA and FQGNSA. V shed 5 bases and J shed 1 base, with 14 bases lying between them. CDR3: CASSALRQTQETQYF. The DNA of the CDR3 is TGTGCCAGCAGCGCCCTTCGACAGACCCAAGAGACCCAGTACTTC.

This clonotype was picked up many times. CDR3 DNA sequence: TGTGCCAGCAGCTTAGTGAAGATGGGAGAGACCCAGTACTTC. Amino acid sequence: CASSLVKMGETQYF. The chain couples TRBV7-9 to TRBJ2-5; D not resolved. Germline CDR1 is SEHNR and CDR2 is FQNEAQ (reference sequence). Trimming removed 1 base at V and 4 bases at J, with 10 bases between. This CDR3 region has 14 residues.

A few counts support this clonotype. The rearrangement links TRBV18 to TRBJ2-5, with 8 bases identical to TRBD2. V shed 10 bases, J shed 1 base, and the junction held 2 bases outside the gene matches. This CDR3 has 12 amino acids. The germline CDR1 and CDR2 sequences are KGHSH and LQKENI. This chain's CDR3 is CATTSGQETQYF. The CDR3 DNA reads TGTGCCACCACTAGCGGCCAAGAGACCCAGTACTTC.